The 18 T cell receptor beta chains in this list originate from one sample, sequenced in a study of molecular identifiers for immune sequencing clone quantification listed by TCRdb under 2018. The library was prepared using PCR. TCRdb names NextSeq 500 as the instrument used. TCRdb redid the processing of the public reads, applying fastp at Q25 and MiXCR, and retained in-frame beta chains. CDR3 protein sequences are deduplicated, and each keeps its most common genes and DNA. The sample table contains around 320,000 distinct CDR3 sequences; only one count was recorded for over 20% of them. The ten largest account for 0.65% to 0.75% of the sample. The sample consisted of naive CD8+ T cells from blood, with Jurkat cell RNA spiked in. This specimen's cell subset or site label, interpreted: FACS-sorted CD8+CD4-CCR7+CD45RA+ naive T cells. These receptors came from a human donor in good health. Some libraries in this study had Jurkat cell RNA spiked in.

For this clonotype: This may arise from a read error, as a much more abundant clone is one base away. The CDR3 sequence is CACSESRLANVLTF. The CDR3 coding sequence is TGCGCCTGCAGTGAGTCGAGACTGGCCAACGTCCTGACTTTC. The chain uses TRBV10-2 and TRBJ2-6; the D is unclear. The CDR3 length is 14 residues. The germline V gene encodes CDR1 WSHSY and CDR2 SAAADI.

This clonotype was detected ten times or more. The chain combines TRBV29-1 with TRBJ2-6, with 7 positions matching TRBD1. V lost 7 bases, J lost 3 bases, and 15 bases stayed unmatched. This CDR3 contains 17 residues. Germline values: CDR1 SQVTM, CDR2 ANQGSEA. This CDR3 is CSADFSDRASGANVLTF. CDR3 DNA: TGCAGCGCTGATTTCTCCGACAGGGCAAGTGGGGCCAACGTCCTGACTTTC.

This clonotype occurred many times. V gene TRBV2 combines with J gene TRBJ2-3; 10 positions agree with TRBD2. Trimming cost V 7 bases and J 4 bases; bases outside gene matches: 11. CDR1 SNHLY and CDR2 FYNNEI come from the germline V gene. The CDR3 loop spans 16 amino acids. CDR3 nucleotides: TGTGCCAGCAAACCCATTAGCGGGGGGAGAGCAGATACGCAGTATTTT. Protein sequence: CASKPISGGRADTQYF.

This clonotype came up a few times. The chain uses TRBV28 and TRBJ2-3; tentative D call: TRBD2 (6 bases). Germline V CDR1 and CDR2: MDHEN, SYDVKM. Trimming pared 5 bases from V and 0 bases from J, leaving 27 bases between. CDR3 length: 20 residues. CDR3 in amino acids: CASSPGGYAGSRHSTDTQYF. Here the CDR3 DNA reads TGTGCCAGCAGTCCGGGTGGTTATGCGGGAAGCCGCCACAGCACAGATACGCAGTATTTT.

In its sample, this clonotype was seen once. Since a much larger clone is just one base distant, this may be a read error. J is TRBJ2-7 and V is TRBV4-3; TRBD2 agrees at 7 bases. The CDR3 extends over 15 amino acids. Germline V gene data show CDR1 as LGHNA and CDR2 as YSLEER. The CDR3 reads CASCQERDGSYEQYF. The CDR3 DNA follows: TGCGCCAGCTGCCAAGAGCGGGACGGGTCCTACGAGCAGTACTTC.

Note on this clonotype: One base away lies a much larger clone, so this may be a sequencing read error. The chain links TRBV5-1 to TRBJ1-1; D possibly corresponds to TRBD1 (6 bases). CDR3 length: 16 residues. Trimming cost V 4 bases and J 4 bases, with 20 bases left between them. The germline CDR1 and CDR2 sequences are SGHRS and YFSETQ. CDR3 amino acids: CASSPGTSPFRTEAFF. The CDR3 DNA is TGCGCCAGCAGCCCGGGGACATCCCCGTTCCGCACTGAAGCTTTCTTT. Filled out from reference TRBV5-1 and TRBJ1-1, the complete variable domain reads KAGVTQTPRYLIKTRGQQVTLSCSPISGHRSVSWYQQTPGQGLQFLFEYFSETQRNKGNFPGRFSGRQFSNSRSEMNVSTLELGDSALYLCASSPGTSPFRTEAFFGQGTRLTVV.

This clonotype has just a few counts. CDR3 region: CASSLSWMGLAESSYNEQFF. CDR3 coding DNA: TGTGCCAGCAGTTTATCTTGGATGGGACTAGCCGAAAGCTCCTACAATGAGCAGTTCTTC. The genes are TRBV28 and TRBJ2-1; 9 bases are shared with TRBD2. Germline CDR1 is MDHEN and CDR2 is SYDVKM. This CDR3 contains 20 residues. Trimming at V came to 1 base and at J to 0 bases, leaving 13 bases not matched to a gene.

This clonotype was counted ten times or more. The V and J genes are TRBV29-1 and TRBJ2-3; the D gene is possibly TRBD2 (6 bases). Trimming removed 6 bases from V and 3 bases from J, with 19 bases in between. Germline V gene sequence: CDR1 SQVTM, CDR2 ANQGSEA. The CDR3 length is 15 residues. CDR3 bases: TGCAGCGTAGAAAAGCGGCGGGACGGGACAGATACGCAGTATTTT. Translation: CSVEKRRDGTDTQYF.

With respect to this clonotype: Sequence at one end of the junction differs from germline and may be a read error. The chain carries TRBV12-3 or TRBV12-4 and TRBJ1-1; weak D call: TRBD1 (6 bases). CDR3 size: 14 residues. The CDR3 DNA reads TGTGCCGGCAGTCAAGACACCCCAGGGGCTGAAGCTTTCTTT. This translates into CAGSQDTPGAEAFF.

This clonotype has only a few counts. V gene TRBV12-3 or TRBV12-4 combines with J gene TRBJ1-1; weak D call: TRBD1 (6 bases). The CDR3 has 14 amino acids. V was cut by 2 bases and J by 4 bases, with 11 bases left in between. The CDR3 region is CASSLWGGGTEAFF. The CDR3 nucleotides read TGTGCCAGCAGTTTATGGGGAGGGGGCACTGAAGCTTTCTTT.

The CDR3 DNA reads TGTGCCAGCAGAAACGGGGCAGCGGGGGCGAAGCCCCAGCATTTT. It yields the protein CASRNGAAGAKPQHF. The rearrangement joins TRBV12-3 or TRBV12-4 to TRBJ1-5; D possibly corresponds to TRBD1 (6 bases). V lost 6 bases to trimming and J lost 8 bases, with 20 bases between them. The CDR3 extends over 15 amino acids.

Remarks on this clonotype: A much larger clone lies one base from this, so it may be a read error. This CDR3 fails to terminate in the conserved phenylalanine or tryptophan, so it likely reflects a read error. V gene TRBV12-5 combines with J gene TRBJ2-3, with a possible D match to TRBD2 (5 bases). This CDR3 is built from 13 residues. Germline assignment: CDR1 LGHNT and CDR2 FRNRAP. Trimming removed 10 bases from V and 0 bases from J, with 11 bases in between. CDR3 loop: CATPGESTDTQYL. For the CDR3, the DNA is TGTGCTACTCCCGGGGAAAGCACAGATACGCAGTATCTT.

This clonotype was found a few times. The chain has TRBV20-1 and TRBJ2-7; possible D gene TRBD2, 6 bases. Trimming shortened V by 6 bases and J by 0 bases, and 12 bases separated the two germline ends. The CDR3 loop spans 13 amino acids. CDR1 is DFQATT, CDR2 SNEGSKA, per germline (reference sequence). This CDR3 is CSAPGLFSYEQYF. CDR3 nucleotide sequence: TGCAGTGCGCCAGGACTATTCTCCTACGAGCAGTACTTC.

A remark on this clonotype: At one end, the junction sequence differs from germline, possibly due to a read error. The V call is TRBV20-1, the J call TRBJ2-4; D is possibly TRBD1 (6 bases). The CDR3 covers 15 residues. In germline, CDR1 is DFQATT, CDR2 SNEGSKA (reference sequence). As DNA, the CDR3 is TGCAGTGCTAGAGAACAGGGCTCAGCCAAAAACATTCAGCACTTC. It is translated as CSAREQGSAKNIQHF.

The chain is built from TRBV6-2 or TRBV6-3 and TRBJ2-2; D gene uncertain. The CDR3 runs to 12 residues. The germline V gene encodes CDR1 MNHEY and CDR2 SVGEGT. V was cut by 8 bases and J by 6 bases, with 10 bases left in between. CDR3: CASSWIAGELFF. The CDR3 nucleotides read TGTGCCAGCTCTTGGATCGCCGGGGAGCTGTTTTTT.

This clonotype has only a few counts. The J gene is TRBJ2-1, the V gene TRBV15, with 7 bases identical to TRBD2. Germline-derived CDR1 and CDR2 are LNHNV and YYDKDF (reference sequence). V shed 8 bases, J shed 2 bases, and the junction held 3 bases outside the gene matches. The CDR3 is 13 residues long. CDR3 in amino acids: CATASGTYNEQFF. CDR3 sequence (DNA): TGTGCCACCGCTAGCGGAACCTACAATGAGCAGTTCTTC.

This clonotype was seen many times. This chain joins TRBV6-5 and TRBJ2-3, with D possibly being TRBD2 (6 bases). Trimming stripped 5 bases from V and 7 bases from J, with 19 bases between. Germline-derived CDR1 and CDR2 are MNHEY and SVGAGI. The CDR3 extends over 15 amino acids. The CDR3 loop reads CASSQRLGEVYTQYF. CDR3 coding DNA: TGTGCCAGCAGTCAACGACTAGGGGAGGTGTATACGCAGTATTTT.

This clonotype showed up many times. CDR3 sequence: CASSQDPWTGPDTQYF. CDR3 DNA: TGCGCCAGCAGCCAAGACCCCTGGACAGGGCCAGATACGCAGTATTTT. The chain has TRBV4-3 and TRBJ2-3, with 8 positions matching TRBD1. The V and J ends lost 0 bases and 4 bases, in that order; junction bases with no gene match: 6. The CDR3 contains 16 residues. Germline V gene lookup returns CDR1 LGHNA and CDR2 YSLEER.